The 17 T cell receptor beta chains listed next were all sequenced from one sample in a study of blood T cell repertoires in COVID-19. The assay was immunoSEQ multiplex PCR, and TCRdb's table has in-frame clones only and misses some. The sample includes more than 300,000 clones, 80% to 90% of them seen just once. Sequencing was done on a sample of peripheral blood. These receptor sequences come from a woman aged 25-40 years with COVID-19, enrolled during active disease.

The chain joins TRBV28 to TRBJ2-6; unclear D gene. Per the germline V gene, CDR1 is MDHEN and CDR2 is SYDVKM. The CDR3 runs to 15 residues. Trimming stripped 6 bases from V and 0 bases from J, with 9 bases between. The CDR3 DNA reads TGTGCCAGCAGACCTACGCTCTCTGGGGCCAACGTCCTGACTTTC. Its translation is CASRPTLSGANVLTF. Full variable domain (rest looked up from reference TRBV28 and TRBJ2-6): DVKVTQSSRYLVKRTGEKVFLECVQDMDHENMFWYRQDPGLGLRLIYFSYDVKMKEKGDIPEGYSVSREKKERFSLILESASTNQTSMYLCASRPTLSGANVLTFGAGSRLTVL.

CDR3 in DNA: TGTGCCAGCAGCGCGGGGGCCAAAAACATTCAGTACTTC. Its protein is CASSAGAKNIQYF. The chain combines TRBV12-3 or TRBV12-4 with TRBJ2-4, with D possibly TRBD2 on 6 matching bases. This CDR3 has 13 amino acids. V was pared by 6 bases and J by 1 base, with 7 bases between.

For the CDR3, the DNA is TGTGCCAGCAGCGCCCTTAGCGGGACTTTACAAGAGACCCAGTACTTC. It codes for CASSALSGTLQETQYF. The V gene is TRBV9, the J gene TRBJ2-5, with TRBD2 identical over 8 bases. CDR3 length: 16 amino acids. The V segment lost 3 bases and the J segment 2 bases; nucleotides outside the gene matches: 9. The germline V gene has CDR1 SGDLS and CDR2 YYNGEE.

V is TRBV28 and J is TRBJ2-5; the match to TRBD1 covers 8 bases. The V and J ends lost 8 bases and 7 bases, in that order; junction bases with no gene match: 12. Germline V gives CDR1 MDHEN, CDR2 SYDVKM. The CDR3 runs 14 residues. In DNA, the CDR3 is TGTGCCAGCGTGCCAGGGGGCAACATTGGGACCCAGTACTTC. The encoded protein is CASVPGGNIGTQYF.

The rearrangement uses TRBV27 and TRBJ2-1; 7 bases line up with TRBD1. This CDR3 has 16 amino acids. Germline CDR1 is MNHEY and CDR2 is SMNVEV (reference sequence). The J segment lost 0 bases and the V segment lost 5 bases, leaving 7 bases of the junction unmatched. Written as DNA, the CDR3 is TGTGCCAGCAGTCCGGGACAGACCAGCTCCTACAATGAGCAGTTCTTC. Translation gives CASSPGQTSSYNEQFF.

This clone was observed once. CDR3 coding DNA: TGTGCCAGCAGCGCCAACACAGCCGAGCAGTACTTC. Residues: CASSANTAEQYF. J is TRBJ2-7 and V is TRBV9, with D hard to call. The CDR3 loop spans 12 amino acids. CDR1 is SGDLS, CDR2 YYNGEE, per germline. V was trimmed by 3 bases and J by 6 bases, leaving 10 bases between them.

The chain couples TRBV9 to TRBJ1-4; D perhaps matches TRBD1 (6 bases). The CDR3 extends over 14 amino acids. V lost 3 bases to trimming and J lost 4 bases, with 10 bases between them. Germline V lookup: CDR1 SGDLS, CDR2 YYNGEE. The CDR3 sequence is CASSARDINEKLFF. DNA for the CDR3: TGTGCCAGCAGCGCTAGGGACATTAATGAAAAACTGTTTTTT.

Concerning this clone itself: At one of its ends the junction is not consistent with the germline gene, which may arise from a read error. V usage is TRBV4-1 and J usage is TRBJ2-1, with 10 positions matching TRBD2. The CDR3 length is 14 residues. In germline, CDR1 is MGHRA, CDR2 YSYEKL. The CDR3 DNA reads TGCGCCACCTCGAGCGGGAGGGCCTATAATGAGCAGTTCTTC. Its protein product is CATSSGRAYNEQFF.

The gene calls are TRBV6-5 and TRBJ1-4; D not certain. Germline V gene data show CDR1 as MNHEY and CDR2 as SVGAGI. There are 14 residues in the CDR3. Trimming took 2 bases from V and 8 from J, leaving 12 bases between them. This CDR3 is CASSYLSGGEKLFF. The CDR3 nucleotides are TGTGCCAGCAGTTACCTATCGGGAGGGGAAAAACTGTTTTTT.

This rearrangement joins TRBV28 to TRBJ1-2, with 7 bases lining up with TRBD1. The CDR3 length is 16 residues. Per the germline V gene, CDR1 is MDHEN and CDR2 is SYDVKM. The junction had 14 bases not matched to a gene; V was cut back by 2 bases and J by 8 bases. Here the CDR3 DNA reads TGTGCCAGCAGTTTAATGAGACAGGGCCAAAGGGGAGGCTACACCTTC. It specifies CASSLMRQGQRGGYTF.

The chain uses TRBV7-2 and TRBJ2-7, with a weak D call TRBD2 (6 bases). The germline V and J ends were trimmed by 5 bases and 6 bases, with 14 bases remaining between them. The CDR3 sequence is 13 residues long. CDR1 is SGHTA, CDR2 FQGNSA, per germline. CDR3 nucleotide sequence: TGTGCCAGCAGCCCCCCCGGCGGGATCGAGCAGTACTTC. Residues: CASSPPGGIEQYF.

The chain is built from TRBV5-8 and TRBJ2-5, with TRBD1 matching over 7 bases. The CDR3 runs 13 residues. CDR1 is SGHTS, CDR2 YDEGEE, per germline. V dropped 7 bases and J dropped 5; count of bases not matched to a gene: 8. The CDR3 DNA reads TGTGCCAGCCTCACAGGGGTTTTGGAGACCCAGTACTTC. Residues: CASLTGVLETQYF.

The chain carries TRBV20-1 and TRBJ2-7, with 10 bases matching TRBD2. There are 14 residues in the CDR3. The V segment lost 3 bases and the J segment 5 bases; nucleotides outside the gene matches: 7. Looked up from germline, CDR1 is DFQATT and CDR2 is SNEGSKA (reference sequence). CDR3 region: CSASPLAGVHEQYF. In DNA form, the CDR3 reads TGCAGTGCTAGTCCCCTAGCGGGAGTCCACGAGCAGTACTTC.

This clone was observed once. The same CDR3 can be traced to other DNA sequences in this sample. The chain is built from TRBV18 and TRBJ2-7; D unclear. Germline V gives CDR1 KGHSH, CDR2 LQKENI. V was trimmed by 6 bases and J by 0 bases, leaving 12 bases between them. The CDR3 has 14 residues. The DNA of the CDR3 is TGTGCCAGCTCTCCTCCCGCAGACTCCTACGAGCAGTACTTC. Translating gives CASSPPADSYEQYF.

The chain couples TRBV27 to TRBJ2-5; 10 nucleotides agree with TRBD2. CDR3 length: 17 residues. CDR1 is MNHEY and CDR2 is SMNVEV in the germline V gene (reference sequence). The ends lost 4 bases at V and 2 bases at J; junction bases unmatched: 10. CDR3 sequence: CASSSATSGTLQETQYF. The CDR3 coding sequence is TGTGCCAGCAGTTCCGCCACTAGCGGGACCCTACAAGAGACCCAGTACTTC.

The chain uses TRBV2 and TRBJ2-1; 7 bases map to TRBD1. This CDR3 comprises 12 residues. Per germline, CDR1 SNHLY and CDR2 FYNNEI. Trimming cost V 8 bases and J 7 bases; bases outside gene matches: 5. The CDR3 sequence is CASDTGANEQFF. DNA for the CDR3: TGTGCCAGCGACACAGGGGCAAATGAGCAGTTCTTC.

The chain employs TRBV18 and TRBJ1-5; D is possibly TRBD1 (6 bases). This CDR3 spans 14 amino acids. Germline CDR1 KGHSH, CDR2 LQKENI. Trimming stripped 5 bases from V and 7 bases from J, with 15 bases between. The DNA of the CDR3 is TGTGCCAGCTCATCCTTACAGGGACGGCAGCCCCAGCATTTT. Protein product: CASSSLQGRQPQHF. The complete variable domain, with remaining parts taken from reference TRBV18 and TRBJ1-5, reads NAGVMQNPRHLVRRRGQEARLRCSPMKGHSHVYWYRQLPEEGLKFMVYLQKENIIDESGMPKERFSAEFPKEGPSILRIQQVVRGDSAAYFCASSSLQGRQPQHFGDGTRLSIL.